The rows below give T cell receptor beta chains drawn from one sample of a study of shared clonotypes between healthy human individuals. Generated by immunoSEQ multiplex PCR, the TCRdb table keeps only in-frame clones and is missing some. The sample records about 2.2 million clones, roughly 91% being singletons. The sample was naive CD8+ T cells from PBMCs. The receptor set was obtained from a man aged 18 to 29 in good health. Some clones in this sample may be carry-over from other donors' samples. Each CDR3 is given with its conserved first and last residue. Each record gives: J gene, D gene, clone size, V gene, CDR3 length, CDR3 DNA, CDR3 protein. The D gene is left open where the match is weak. Clone size is stated in some rows and not others, as once, few, many or a class when expanded.

TRBJ1-4	NA	NA	TRBV12-1	17	TGTGCCAGCAGCTTTGCGGAATTGGGGCAGGGGAATGAAAAACTGTTTTTT	CASSFAELGQGNEKLFF
TRBJ1-5	NA	once	TRBV7-6	12	TGTGCCAGCAGCCTGGTAGGTCAGCCCCAGCATTTT	CASSLVGQPQHF
TRBJ2-7	NA	NA	TRBV6-6	11	TGTGCCAGCAGTTCGTCGGGCGAGCAGTACTTC	CASSSSGEQYF
TRBJ1-2	NA	NA	TRBV5-6	16	TGTGCCAGCAGCTTGGCCTGGACAGCCAACCACTATGGCTACACCTTC	CASSLAWTANHYGYTF
TRBJ2-3	NA	NA	TRBV29-1	15	TGCAGCGTCCTAATTGGGTCTACTAGCACAGATACGCAGTATTTT	CSVLIGSTSTDTQYF
TRBJ1-1	NA	few	TRBV14	9	TGTGCCAGCAAATCGAGAGCTTTCTTT	CASKSRAFF
TRBJ2-7	NA	NA	TRBV25-1	11	TGTGCCAGCAGTGAAGGCTACGAGCAGTACTTC	CASSEGYEQYF
TRBJ1-4	NA	NA	TRBV30	13	TGTGCCTGGGACTGGGGGACTAATGAAAAACTGTTTTTT	CAWDWGTNEKLFF
TRBJ2-1	NA	NA	TRBV9	14	TGTGCCACAGGCGGATCGAGCTCCTACAATGAGCAGTTCTTC	CATGGSSSYNEQFF
TRBJ1-1	NA	NA	TRBV28	15	TGTGCCAGCAGTCTCAAAAACACGATGAACACTGAAGCTTTCTTT	CASSLKNTMNTEAFF
TRBJ2-2	NA	NA	TRBV6-1	16	TGTGCCAGCAGTGACCTAGGGTATGAGGGCACCGGGGAGCTGTTTTTT	CASSDLGYEGTGELFF
TRBJ2-7	NA	NA	TRBV5-6	12	TGTGCCAGCAGCTCGTCCTACTACGAGCAGTACTTC	CASSSSYYEQYF
TRBJ2-5	TRBD2	NA	TRBV15	15	TGTGCCACCGGGCAGCGGGAGCAGGGGAAGGGGACCCAGTACTTC	CATGQREQGKGTQYF
TRBJ2-1	NA	NA	TRBV5-1	15	TGCGCCAGCAGCGGCAGCCACGTCTCCTACAATGAGCAGTTCTTC	CASSGSHVSYNEQFF
TRBJ1-2	NA	NA	TRBV7-9	14	TGTGCCAGCAGCCCCGGACAACCAGGCTATGGCTACACCTTC	CASSPGQPGYGYTF
TRBJ2-2	NA	NA	TRBV4-2	15	TGTGCCAGCAGCCAAGATGGACTGGGGTCCGGGGAGCTGTTTTTT	CASSQDGLGSGELFF
TRBJ2-3	NA	NA	TRBV10-3	16	TGTGCCATCAGTGAACTGGGGGTCACTAGCACAGATACGCAGTATTTT	CAISELGVTSTDTQYF
TRBJ2-4	TRBD1	NA	TRBV27	16	TGTGCCAGCAGTTTACGAGACAGGACAGGGGAAAACATTCAGTACTTC	CASSLRDRTGENIQYF
TRBJ1-5	NA	NA	TRBV23-1	15	TGCGCCAGCAGTCACTCACAGGGTCCGTGGGGACCCCAGCATTTT	CASSHSQGPWGPQHF
TRBJ2-1	NA	NA	TRBV27	14	TGTGCCAGCAGTTTATCGACAGGTTACAATGAGCAGTTCTTC	CASSLSTGYNEQFF
TRBJ2-5	NA	NA	TRBV27	15	TGTGCCAGCAGTTTAGGGGTCAGGTCGGCAGAGACCCAGTACTTC	CASSLGVRSAETQYF
TRBJ2-5	TRBD2	NA	TRBV29-1	14	TGCAGCTCCGGACTAGCGGGCCACCAAGAGACCCAGTACTTC	CSSGLAGHQETQYF
TRBJ1-5	NA	once	TRBV21-1	12	TGTGCCAGGATAAAGGGCAATCAGCCCCAGCATTTT	CARIKGNQPQHF
TRBJ2-3	TRBD2	NA	TRBV18	18	TGTGCCAGCTCACCATGGGTTTGGCGGGAGAGTGGCACAGATACGCAGTATTTT	CASSPWVWRESGTDTQYF
TRBJ1-4	NA	once	TRBV28	13	TGTGCCAAATCTCTCTGGGAGCCTGGAAAACTGTTTTTT	CAKSLWEPGKLFF
TRBJ1-5	TRBD1	once	TRBV5-6	16	TGTGCCAGCAGCTCCCGGGACAGGGGGCCCTATCAGCCCCAGCATTTT	CASSSRDRGPYQPQHF
TRBJ2-1	TRBD1	NA	TRBV11-2	16	TGTGCCAGCAGCTTGGGTGGGGACAGGGTGTTTAATGAGCAGTTCTTC	CASSLGGDRVFNEQFF
TRBJ2-2	NA	NA	TRBV9	14	TGTGCCAGCAGCTCACGGACTGGAACCGGGGAGCTGTTTTTT	CASSSRTGTGELFF
TRBJ1-2	NA	NA	TRBV28	15	TGTGCCAGCAGTGGGCAGGAGTGGGCTCCCTATGGCTACACCTTC	CASSGQEWAPYGYTF
TRBJ2-5	NA	NA	TRBV7-9	14	TGTGCCAGCACCCCGCCGGGGAGGAAGGAGACCCAGTACTTC	CASTPPGRKETQYF
TRBJ1-1	TRBD1	NA	TRBV4-1	16	TGCGCCAGCAGCCAAGGACAGGGGGTTTTGAACACTGAAGCTTTCTTT	CASSQGQGVLNTEAFF
TRBJ1-1	NA	NA	TRBV12-5	13	TGTGCTAGTGGTTTGGGGTGGAATACTGAAGCTTTCTTT	CASGLGWNTEAFF
TRBJ2-1	TRBD2	NA	TRBV27	16	TGTGCCAGCAGTGCGCCGGGACTAGCGGGACATAATGAGCAGTTCTTC	CASSAPGLAGHNEQFF
TRBJ2-5	TRBD2	NA	TRBV9	16	TGTGCCAGCAGCGCGAGGGGACTAGCGGGAGCTGAGACCCAGTACTTC	CASSARGLAGAETQYF
TRBJ2-7	NA	NA	TRBV5-1	14	TGCGCCAGCAGCTTGAAGGAAAAAAGGGGGGAGCAGTACTTC	CASSLKEKRGEQYF
TRBJ2-3	TRBD2	NA	TRBV6-1	14	TGTGCCAGCCAACCAGCGGGGCCCACAGATACGCAGTATTTT	CASQPAGPTDTQYF
TRBJ1-1	NA	NA	TRBV29-1	12	TGCAGCGTTGAATTATCGACCAGGGGTGCTTTCTTT	CSVELSTRGAFF
TRBJ1-3	NA	few	TRBV6-4	15	TGTGCCAGCAGTCCCGCCCGCCTTTCTGGAAACACCATATATTTT	CASSPARLSGNTIYF
TRBJ2-1	NA	NA	TRBV28	14	TGTGCCAGCCGTCCAGCCTTATGGGTTGATGAGCAGTTCTTC	CASRPALWVDEQFF
TRBJ2-5	NA	NA	TRBV11-2	14	TGTGCCAGCAGCTTAGAGGTCCGCCTGGAGACCCAGTACTTC	CASSLEVRLETQYF
TRBJ1-1	NA	NA	TRBV11-1	17	TGTGCCAGCAGCTTTAGCCAGGGTGAGGCACATAACACTGAAGCTTTCTTT	CASSFSQGEAHNTEAFF
TRBJ1-5	NA	NA	TRBV5-1	15	TGCGCCAGCAGGCTAAGGCCTGGAAGCAATCAGCCCCAGCATTTT	CASRLRPGSNQPQHF
TRBJ2-1	TRBD2	once	TRBV9	16	TGTGCCAGCAGCCGTCGGCTAGCGGGAGATTTCGATGAGCAGTTCTTC	CASSRRLAGDFDEQFF
TRBJ2-6	NA	NA	TRBV27	14	TGTGCCAGCAGTACATTATCTGGGGCCAACGTCCTGACTTTC	CASSTLSGANVLTF
TRBJ2-2	NA	NA	TRBV11-2	14	TGTGCCAGCAGCTTAGATCGTAACACCGGGGAGCTGTTTTTT	CASSLDRNTGELFF
TRBJ2-3	NA	NA	TRBV16	17	TGTGCCAGCAGCCGCCCCTCTGGGGGACCAATAACAGATACGCAGTATTTT	CASSRPSGGPITDTQYF